Listed below are T cell receptor beta chains from one sample, sequenced in a study of cytomegalovirus exposure and HLA in healthy donors. Sequencing was performed with immunoSEQ multiplex PCR; in TCRdb, only in-frame clones are kept and a portion is missing. The sample holds approximately 190,000 clones; 65% to 90% are singletons and the top ten take roughly 13%. The sequencing input was PBMCs. The receptor source for this set is a woman aged 25 to 39 in good health and CMV-seropositive. CDR3s include the opening cysteine and the closing phenylalanine or tryptophan. D genes are given only for firm matches. For some rows the clone size is stated as once, few or many, or as a class when expanded; others skip it.

V gene	clone size	D gene	CDR3 length	J gene	CDR3 DNA	CDR3 protein
TRBV6-1	few	-	13	TRBJ1-2	TGTGCCAGCAGGGCCTCAGGGAACTATGGCTACACCTTC	CASRASGNYGYTF
TRBV28	-	TRBD1	13	TRBJ1-2	TGTGCCAGCACTAAGGGACAGGGGTATGGCTACACCTTC	CASTKGQGYGYTF
TRBV15	-	-	14	TRBJ2-3	TGTGCCACTCGCTTCGAGAGGGCCGGTCCTACGCAGTATTTT	CATRFERAGPTQYF
TRBV11-2	-	TRBD2	14	TRBJ2-1	TGTGCCAGCAGCTGGACTAGCGTCTCCAATGAGCAGTTCTTC	CASSWTSVSNEQFF
TRBV6-5	once	-	15	TRBJ2-2	TGTGCCAGCAGTTTACTGGGACAGAACACCGGGGAGCTGTTTTTT	CASSLLGQNTGELFF
TRBV6-1	-	-	12	TRBJ2-7	TGTGCCAGCGCCCGGACAGACTACGAGCAGTACTTC	CASARTDYEQYF
TRBV5-4	-	-	17	TRBJ1-5	TGTGCCAGCAGCTTGGGGGGCGGGGCAGGAAGCAATCAGCCCCAGCATTTT	CASSLGGGAGSNQPQHF
TRBV28	-	TRBD2	14	TRBJ2-7	TGTGCCAGCAGGCGGGGGGCGCTAAGGAGAGAGCAGTACTTC	CASRRGALRREQYF
TRBV9	-	TRBD2	17	TRBJ2-3	TGTGCCAGCAGCGTTAAGACTAGCGGGAGGGCCGTAGATACGCAGTATTTT	CASSVKTSGRAVDTQYF
TRBV27	-	TRBD2	18	TRBJ2-1	TGTGCCAGCACCCAGGGCCTAGCGGGAGGGATATCCTACAATGAGCAGTTCTTC	CASTQGLAGGISYNEQFF